Following are 9 T cell receptor beta chains from one sample sequenced in a study of prognosis after radiotherapy for stage I lung cancer. It was by two-round multiplex PCR that TCR beta CDR3 was amplified from genomic DNA. The first PCR round targeted every TRBV and TRBJ gene with specific primers. TCRdb ran MiXCR on the multiplex PCR reads and lists one entry per CDR3 protein. The sample includes around 20,000 distinct CDR3 sequences, around 52% of them seen just once. Sequenced here: PBMCs, sampled before or after stereotactic body radiation therapy (not recorded which). The receptors stem from a donor over 45 with non-small cell lung cancer.

This clonotype was detected many times. The chain carries TRBV9 and TRBJ2-1; 7 nucleotides match TRBD2. Per the germline V gene, CDR1 is SGDLS and CDR2 is YYNGEE. Germline trimming cut 3 bases from V and 10 bases from J; bases unmatched to any gene: 10. The CDR3 is 14 residues long. CDR3 region: CASSASSGSREQFF. Written as DNA, the CDR3 is TGTGCCAGCAGCGCATCTAGCGGTTCGAGAGAGCAGTTCTTC.

The gene calls are TRBV5-1 and TRBJ1-3; 7 nucleotides agree with TRBD1. Germline CDR1 reads SGHRS; CDR2 reads YFSETQ. The length of the CDR3 is 16 residues. The V segment lost 0 bases and the J segment 0 bases; nucleotides outside the gene matches: 3. The CDR3 protein is CASSLDRQGSGNTIYF. The CDR3 nucleotides are TGCGCCAGCAGCTTGGACCGACAGGGCTCTGGAAACACCATATATTTT.

This clonotype showed up just a few times. For the CDR3, the DNA is TGTGCCTGGAGTGTGGGGTACGAGCAGTACTTC. Its translation: CAWSVGYEQYF. The V call is TRBV30, the J call TRBJ2-7; no clear D gene. CDR1 GTSNPN and CDR2 SVGIG come from the germline V gene (reference sequence). The V gene lost 0 bases and the J gene lost 4 bases, with 4 bases spanning the gap. This CDR3 region has 11 residues.

V and J are TRBV6-2 or TRBV6-3 and TRBJ2-6, with D perhaps assigned TRBD1 or TRBD2 (5 bases each). Germline V gives CDR1 MNHEY, CDR2 SVGEGT. The CDR3 length is 17 residues. The CDR3 bases are TGTGAAACCACCCTAACAACGGGGCTCTCTGGGGCCAACGTCCTGACTTTC. The encoded protein is CETTLTTGLSGANVLTF.

To note about this clonotype: Sequence at one end of the junction differs from germline and may be a read error. The chain combines TRBV6-1 with TRBJ2-1; TRBD2 agrees at 8 bases. The CDR3 extends over 16 amino acids. The germline V gene encodes CDR1 MNHNS and CDR2 SASEGT. This CDR3 reads CVSSDLPGLGVAVQFF. Here the CDR3 DNA reads TGTGTCAGCAGTGACCTACCGGGACTAGGTGTAGCTGTGCAGTTCTTC.

This clonotype showed up many times. The J gene is TRBJ2-1, the V gene TRBV28, with 8 bases identical to TRBD1. The V gene's germline CDR1 is MDHEN and CDR2 SYDVKM. The CDR3 has 13 residues. Germline trimming cut 8 bases from V and 8 bases from J; bases unmatched to any gene: 8. The CDR3 loop is CASRKQGVDEQFF. Written as DNA, the CDR3 is TGTGCCAGCCGGAAACAGGGGGTGGATGAGCAGTTCTTC.

Turning to this clonotype: One junction end does not reproduce the germline sequence, and a read error may be involved. CDR3 sequence reads: CATSDFTSGIGYTGELFF. CDR3 coding DNA: TGTGCCACCAGTGATTTTACTAGCGGGATTGGGTACACCGGTGAGCTGTTTTTT. The chain carries TRBV24-1 and TRBJ2-2; 10 nucleotides match TRBD2. Per germline, CDR1 KGHDR and CDR2 SFDVKD. This CDR3 region has 18 residues.

This clonotype was counted a few times. Given a much more abundant clone one base away, this may be a read error. The chain combines TRBV5-6 with TRBJ1-1; the match to TRBD1 covers 9 bases. V dropped 4 bases and J dropped 7; count of bases not matched to a gene: 8. CDR1 SGHDT and CDR2 YYEEEE come from the germline V gene. The CDR3 is made up of 14 amino acids. CDR3 nucleotides: TGTGCCAGCAGCCTTACAGGGGGCAGGAGTGAAGCTTTCTTT. Translation gives CASSLTGGRSEAFF. The full variable domain, completed using reference TRBV5-6 and TRBJ1-1, is DAGVTQSPTHLIKTRGQQVTLRCSPKSGHDTVSWYQQALGQGPQFIFQYYEEEERQRGNFPDRFSGHQFPNYSSELNVNALLLGDSALYLCASSLTGGRSEAFFGQGTRLTVV.

Relative to its sample, this clonotype is medium-sized. The chain employs TRBV11-2 and TRBJ1-3; 9 bases are shared with TRBD1. The CDR3 covers 15 residues. CDR1 SGHAT and CDR2 FQNNGV come from the germline V gene. The junction had 5 bases not matched to a gene; V was cut back by 4 bases and J by 4 bases. CDR3 region: CASSSDRGLGNTIYF. As DNA, the CDR3 is TGTGCCAGCAGCTCCGACAGGGGGTTGGGAAACACCATATATTTT.